This is a list of T cell receptor beta chains from one sample in a study of vaccination effects on CD4 cells after COVID-19. Libraries were prepared by immunoSEQ multiplex PCR; TCRdb keeps only in-frame clonotypes and omits some of them. The sample records under 45,000 clones, 77% being singletons. Their target antigens are unknown. Specimen: CD4+ T cells from PBMCs cultured with HCoV-NL63 spike peptides, collected before COVID-19 vaccination. These receptors all come from a human donor who received a COVID-19 vaccine. Both conserved end residues are part of each CDR3. A D gene is named only where the DNA matches it firmly. Clone size appears in some rows only: once, few, many, or a class for an expanded clone.

TRBJ1-1 few TRBV2 . TGTGCCAGCAGACTGACTCCGGGGGGACAAGCTTTCTTT CASRLTPGGQAFF
TRBJ2-1 . TRBV7-2 . TGTGCCAGCAGCACACTTGTCAATGAGCAGTTCTTC CASSTLVNEQFF
TRBJ2-2 few TRBV2 TRBD1 TGTGCCAGCAGTGAAACGGGACAGGGCACCGGGGAGCTGTTTTTT CASSETGQGTGELFF
TRBJ2-2 . TRBV11-3 . TGTGCCAGCAGCTTCGGTCCTAGCGAGGGGCACGGGGAGCTGTTTTTT CASSFGPSEGHGELFF
TRBJ1-5 . TRBV6-4 . TGTGCCAGCAGCGCCTGGATAAACCAGCCCCAGCATTTT CASSAWINQPQHF
TRBJ2-5 . TRBV10-3 . TGTGCCATCAGTGAGTCAACAGGAGGGGACCAAGAGACCCAGTACTTC CAISESTGGDQETQYF
TRBJ1-2 few TRBV4-1 . TGCGCCAGCAGCCAACCCCCTCCCGATCTGCGTGGCTACACCTTC CASSQPPPDLRGYTF
TRBJ2-2 . TRBV7-2 . TGTGCCAGCAGCCCCAGGGGCGGGGAGCTGTTTTTT CASSPRGGELFF
TRBJ1-3 . TRBV5-1 . TGCGCCAGCAGCTCATCAGGGGTTTCTGGAAACACCATATATTTT CASSSSGVSGNTIYF
TRBJ1-3 . TRBV19 TRBD1 TGTGCCAGTAGTGGACGACAGGGACTCTCTGGAAACACCATATATTTT CASSGRQGLSGNTIYF
TRBJ2-2 . TRBV19 . TGTGCCAGTAGTATGGAGATTGCGGGGGAGCTGTTTTTT CASSMEIAGELFF
TRBJ1-1 . TRBV3-1/TRBV3-2 . TGTGCCAGCAGCCAACGGGGGGGGACTGAAGCTTTCTTT CASSQRGGTEAFF
TRBJ2-3 . TRBV7-9 . TGTGCCAGCAGCTCGTCGGGTACAGATACGCAGTATTTT CASSSSGTDTQYF
TRBJ2-3 . TRBV19 . TGTGCCAGTAGTAGGGGGACACTCAAAATCACAGATACGCAGTATTTT CASSRGTLKITDTQYF
TRBJ2-2 . TRBV12-3/TRBV12-4 . TGTGCCAGCAGTTTAATGGGGAACGGGGAGCTGTTTTTT CASSLMGNGELFF
TRBJ2-3 . TRBV19 TRBD2 TGTGCCAGTAGTGCTAGCGGGGGAACAGATACGCAGTATTTT CASSASGGTDTQYF
TRBJ1-2 . TRBV5-1 . TGCGCCAGCAGTGGGGGGGGTACTAGAGACTATGGCTACACCTTC CASSGGGTRDYGYTF
TRBJ1-6 . TRBV14 TRBD1 TGTGCCAGCAGCCAAGATAGGGGACAGAATTCACCCCTCCACTTT CASSQDRGQNSPLHF
TRBJ1-3 . TRBV12-5 . TGTGCTAGTGGTTTGTCAGGGTATGGAAACACCATATATTTT CASGLSGYGNTIYF
TRBJ2-5 . TRBV27 . TGTGCCAGCAGTTTAATGAGGGCCCCCCAAGAGACCCAGTACTTC CASSLMRAPQETQYF
TRBJ2-5 . TRBV28 . TGTGCCAGCAGTTTATTGGGCAGGGCGAAGACCCAGTACTTC CASSLLGRAKTQYF
TRBJ1-1 few TRBV2 . TGTGCCAGCATATTTGAGGTACGGACTGAAGCTTTCTTT CASIFEVRTEAFF
TRBJ2-2 . TRBV2 . TGTGCCAGCAGTGAACAGGGATCGGGCACCGGGGAGCTGTTTTTT CASSEQGSGTGELFF